This T cell receptor (beta chain) was identified in a study of shared clonotypes between healthy human individuals. In the study overall: Sampling drew on donors who were a couple of women and three men aged 18 to 49.

Repertoires were generated with immunoSEQ multiplex PCR, while TCRdb's copy carries only in-frame clones and drops some. The table includes around 1.1 million clones, around 82% detected once. Germline lookup yields CDR1 MNHNS and CDR2 SASEGT. CDR3 length: 14 residues. V was pared by 8 bases and J by 0 bases, with 10 bases between. The source material was memory CD4+ T cells from PBMCs. This sample's subset: CD45RA-negative fraction. The sequence derives from a man aged 18 to 29 in good health. Some clones in this sample may be carry-over from other donors' samples. This sequence joins TRBV6-1 and TRBJ2-2; a weak D match, TRBD2 (6 bases). In nucleotides, the CDR3 is TGTGCCAGCCGGCGGGGAGCGAACACCGGGGAGCTGTTTTTT. Translation gives CASRRGANTGELFF.